This TCR beta chain was sequenced during a study of T cell changes during pregnancy in multiple sclerosis. The CDR3 totals 16 residues. The V gene's germline CDR1 is SGHVS and CDR2 FQNEAQ. Unmatched junction bases numbered 13, after V lost 6 bases and J lost 3 bases. Generated by immunoSEQ multiplex PCR, the TCRdb table keeps only in-frame clones and is missing some. The sample shows about 39,000 clones, around four fifths of them seen only once. V and J are TRBV7-8 and TRBJ2-5; 7 bases line up with TRBD1. This receptor was identified in a female donor with multiple sclerosis, enrolled in a pregnancy study. The sequencing used CD4+ T cells from peripheral blood mononuclear cells, collected before pregnancy. CDR3 protein: CASRRPKRGREETQYF. CDR3 sequence (DNA): TGTGCCAGCAGACGTCCGAAAAGGGGGCGAGAAGAGACCCAGTACTTC.